This T cell receptor (beta chain) stems from a study of regulatory T cells in long-lasting Graves disease. The V segment lost 6 bases and the J segment 5 bases; nucleotides outside the gene matches: 12. The CDR3 totals 17 residues. The germline CDR1 and CDR2 sequences are MNHEY and SMNVEV (reference sequence). There are many counts of this clonotype. Arm-PCR with iRepertoire HTBI primers amplified the CDR3 regions for these TCR beta libraries. MiXCR, run by TCRdb on the multiplex PCR reads, gives a single entry per CDR3 protein. The sample yields about 360,000 distinct CDR3 sequences, 15% to 20% seen once. As to time point: newly diagnosed GD, antithyroid drugs for less than 3 months. RNA from PBMCs was the source of the TCR library. These data also featured in a second study, about T cells in Graves' hyperthyroidism and ophthalmopathy.

This chain links TRBV27 with TRBJ2-3; 12 bases line up with TRBD2. This receptor was obtained from a woman between 18 and 29 years old with Graves disease. The sequencing here drew on peripheral blood mononuclear cells (PBMCs), taken at new diagnosis, from a patient treated with antithyroid drugs. The CDR3 here is CASRGRLAGDGLDTQYF. As DNA, the CDR3 is TGTGCCAGCAGAGGAAGACTAGCGGGGGACGGTTTAGATACGCAGTATTTT.